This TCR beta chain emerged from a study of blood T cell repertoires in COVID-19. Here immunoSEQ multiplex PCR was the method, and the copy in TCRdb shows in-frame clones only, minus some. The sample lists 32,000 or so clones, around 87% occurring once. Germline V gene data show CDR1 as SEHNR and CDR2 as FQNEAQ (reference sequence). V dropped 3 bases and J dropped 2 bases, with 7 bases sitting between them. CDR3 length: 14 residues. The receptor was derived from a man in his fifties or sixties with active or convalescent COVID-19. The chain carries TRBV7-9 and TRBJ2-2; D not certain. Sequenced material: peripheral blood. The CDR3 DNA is TGTGCCAGCAGCTTTTATACTAACACCGGGGAGCTGTTTTTT. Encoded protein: CASSFYTNTGELFF.